This record looks at one T cell receptor (beta chain) sequence and its context. This sample stems from a study of blood T cell repertoires in COVID-19. Across the study: From the United States, Italy and Spain came samples of acute and convalescent COVID-19. Nucleic acid was either cDNA or gDNA, and it came from T cells, B-cell-depleted T cells, or PBMCs.

TCRdb's table, derived via immunoSEQ multiplex PCR, lists solely in-frame clones and lacks some. This table has about 230,000 clones, more than 75% appearing once. Losses at the gene ends were 5 bases for V and 5 bases for J; bases not matched to a gene: 3. Per germline, CDR1 MNHEY and CDR2 SMNVEV (reference sequence). This CDR3 is 13 amino acids long. The chain employs TRBV27 and TRBJ2-3, with TRBD1 identical over 8 bases. Sample: peripheral blood. The sequence was collected from a man between 35 and 55 years old with acute or convalescent COVID-19. DNA for the CDR3: TGTGCCAGCAGTCGACAGGGGAGAGATACGCAGTATTTT. Encoded protein: CASSRQGRDTQYF.